This TCR beta chain was observed in a study of blood T cell repertoires in COVID-19. The wider study: The study drew acute and convalescent COVID-19 samples from the United States, Italy and Spain. T cells, B-cell-depleted T cells, or PBMCs provided the cDNA or gDNA that served as material.

Authors' data handling: Amplification with reference gene primers provided the estimates of nucleated cell counts. The repertoire was sequenced with immunoSEQ multiplex PCR; TCRdb's copy has only in-frame clones and lacks some. The DNA was the basis for D and trimming; V, J and clone size are from that table. The sample gives some 150,000 clones, around 75% of which show up once; roughly 14% is in the top ten. Sequenced: peripheral blood. The clonotype comes from a woman aged 80 or over with acute or convalescent COVID-19.

The CDR3 DNA follows: TGTGCCAGTACACCGGGACAGAGGAATGAAAAACTGTTTTTT. This codes for CASTPGQRNEKLFF. This sequence joins TRBV6-5 and TRBJ1-4, with TRBD1 matching over 7 bases. This CDR3 spans 14 amino acids. The V gene end was trimmed by 9 bases and the J gene end by 5 bases; junction bases not matched to a gene: 9. Germline CDR1 and CDR2: MNHEY and SVGAGI.